This T cell receptor beta chain is drawn from a study of T-cell reconstitution after alpha-beta-depleted transplantation in children listed by TCRdb under 2016. A note on the overall study: Using TCR repertoire profiling, the study followed T-cell immune reconstitution in a quantitative way in children after TCRalphabeta/CD19-depleted allogeneic hematopoietic cell transplantation.

This clonotype was found a few times. This receptor's antigen is unknown. One base away there is no much larger clone; base qualities are not given. Libraries were constructed by PCR. This sample was sequenced with an Illumina HiSeq 2500. TCR libraries were prepared with molecular barcoding, using unique molecular identifiers to normalize TCRbeta repertoire quantification. TCRdb reprocessed the public reads (quality trimming at Q25 with fastp, clone calling with MiXCR) and kept in-frame beta chains. Duplicate CDR3 protein sequences are folded into a single record with the most common DNA and genes. In all, the sample holds some 240,000 distinct CDR3 sequences, and approximately 12% of those were seen once. Of the sample, over 2% is held by the ten largest clones. V is cut back by 2 bases and J by 7 bases, with 9 bases in the junction unmatched. CDR1 and CDR2 are read off the germline V gene as SGDLS and YYNGEE. The CDR3 spans 14 residues, from the cysteine through the phenylalanine. Of the read, only the CDR3 DNA is kept; its 42 bases are in frame from base 1.

The receptor was isolated from a human donor who donated a stem cell graft to a child with acute lymphoblastic leukemia. This receptor chain uses TRBV9 and TRBJ2-7, with 7 bases in between that match TRBD2. The starting material was PBMCs from the stem cell graft donor, obtained from the stem cell graft. CDR3 region: CASSVHPTGGEQYF. Here is the DNA: TGTGCCAGCAGCGTCCACCCCACCGGGGGGGAGCAGTACTTC.